There are many counts of the clone carrying this T cell receptor (beta chain). These data come from a study of blood T cells in healthy people across ages. The CDR3 length is 18 residues. Trimming pared 2 bases from V and 0 bases from J, leaving 14 bases between. A sample-barcoded 5' primer and a J-beta primer mix were used in a second PCR of roughly 7 to 11 cycles. One entry per CDR3 protein, called by TCRdb with MiXCR from the 5' RACE reads. This repertoire shows roughly 640,000 distinct CDR3 sequences, about 30% found once; its top ten account for 15% to 17%. The chain couples TRBV12-3 or TRBV12-4 to TRBJ1-6; perhaps TRBD1 as D (5 bases). The sequenced material came from blood. This receptor was taken from an elderly woman in good health. CDR3 sequence reads: CASSLSFGGSSYNSPLHF. The CDR3 DNA follows: TGTGCCAGCAGTTTATCGTTTGGGGGTAGCTCCTATAATTCACCCCTCCACTTT.